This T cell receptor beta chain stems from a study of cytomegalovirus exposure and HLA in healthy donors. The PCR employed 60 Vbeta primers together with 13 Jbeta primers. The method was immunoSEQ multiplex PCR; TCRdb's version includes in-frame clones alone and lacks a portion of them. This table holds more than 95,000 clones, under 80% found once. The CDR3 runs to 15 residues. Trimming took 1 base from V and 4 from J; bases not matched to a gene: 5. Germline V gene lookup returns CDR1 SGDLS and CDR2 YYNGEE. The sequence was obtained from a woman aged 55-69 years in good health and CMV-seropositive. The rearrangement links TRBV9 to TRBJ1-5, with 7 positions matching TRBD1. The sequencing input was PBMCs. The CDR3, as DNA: TGTGCCAGCAGCGTAAAGGGGGCGGGTAATCAGCCCCAGCATTTT. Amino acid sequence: CASSVKGAGNQPQHF.